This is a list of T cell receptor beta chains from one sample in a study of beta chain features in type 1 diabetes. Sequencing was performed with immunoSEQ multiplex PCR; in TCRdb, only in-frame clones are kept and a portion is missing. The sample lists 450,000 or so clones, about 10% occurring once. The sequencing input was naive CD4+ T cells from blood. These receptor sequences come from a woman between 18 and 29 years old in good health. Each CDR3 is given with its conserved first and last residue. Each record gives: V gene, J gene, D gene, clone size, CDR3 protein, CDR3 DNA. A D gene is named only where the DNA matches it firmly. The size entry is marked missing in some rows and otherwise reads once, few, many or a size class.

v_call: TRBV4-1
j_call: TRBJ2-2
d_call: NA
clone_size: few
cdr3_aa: CASSQLGTGELFF
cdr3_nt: TGCGCCAGCAGCCAACTCGGCACCGGGGAGCTGTTTTTT

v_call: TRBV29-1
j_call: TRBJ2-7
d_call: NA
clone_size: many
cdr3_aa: CSVGIGKVYMEQYF
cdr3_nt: TGCAGCGTTGGGATTGGAAAGGTGTATATGGAGCAGTACTTC

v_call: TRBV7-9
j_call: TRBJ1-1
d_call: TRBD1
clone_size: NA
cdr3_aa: CSSDRGNTEAFF
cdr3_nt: TGTTCCAGCGACAGGGGAAACACTGAAGCTTTCTTT

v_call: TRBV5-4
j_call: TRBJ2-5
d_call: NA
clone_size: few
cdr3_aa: CASSFGTNEETQYF
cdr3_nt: TGTGCCAGCAGCTTTGGGACGAACGAAGAGACCCAGTACTTC

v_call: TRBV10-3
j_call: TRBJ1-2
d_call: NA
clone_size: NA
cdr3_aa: CAIGLQGPYGYTF
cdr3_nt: TGTGCCATCGGATTGCAGGGGCCCTATGGCTACACCTTC

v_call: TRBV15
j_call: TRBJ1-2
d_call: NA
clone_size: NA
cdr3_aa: CATSMDDTYGYTF
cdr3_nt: TGCGCCACCAGCATGGACGATACCTATGGCTACACCTTC

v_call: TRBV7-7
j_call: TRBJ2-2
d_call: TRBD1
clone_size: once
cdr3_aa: CASSPIGQGNTGELFF
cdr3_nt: TGTGCTAGCAGCCCTATCGGACAGGGTAACACCGGGGAGCTGTTTTTT

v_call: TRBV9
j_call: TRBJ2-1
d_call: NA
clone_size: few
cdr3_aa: CASSVELAIYNEQFF
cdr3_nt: TGTGCCAGCAGCGTAGAGCTAGCGATCTACAATGAGCAGTTCTTC

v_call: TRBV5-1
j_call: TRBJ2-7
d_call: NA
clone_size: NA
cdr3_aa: CASSFQGASYEQYF
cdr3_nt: TGCGCCAGCAGCTTCCAAGGGGCTAGCTACGAGCAGTACTTC

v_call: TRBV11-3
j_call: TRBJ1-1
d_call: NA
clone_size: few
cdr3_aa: CASRSFTEAFF
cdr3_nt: TGTGCCAGCAGATCCTTCACTGAAGCTTTCTTT

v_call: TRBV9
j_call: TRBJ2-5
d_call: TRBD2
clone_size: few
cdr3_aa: CASSVGLAGAVETQYF
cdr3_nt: TGTGCCAGCAGCGTAGGGCTAGCGGGAGCCGTGGAGACCCAGTACTTC

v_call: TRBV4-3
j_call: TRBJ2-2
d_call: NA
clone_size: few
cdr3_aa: CASSPRTNTGELFF
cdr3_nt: TGCGCCAGCAGCCCAAGGACGAACACCGGGGAGCTGTTTTTT

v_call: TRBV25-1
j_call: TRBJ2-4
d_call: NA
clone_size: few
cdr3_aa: CASSPNEGRLAKNIQYF
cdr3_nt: TGTGCCAGCAGTCCCAATGAGGGTCGTCTAGCCAAAAACATTCAGTACTTC

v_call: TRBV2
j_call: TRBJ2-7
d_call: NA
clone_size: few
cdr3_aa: CASSGYREILYF
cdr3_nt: TGTGCCAGCAGTGGCTACAGGGAAATCTTGTACTTC

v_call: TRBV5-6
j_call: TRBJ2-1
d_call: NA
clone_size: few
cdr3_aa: CASSPHKGTQYNEQFF
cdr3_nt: TGTGCCAGCAGTCCCCACAAGGGCACCCAATACAATGAGCAGTTCTTC

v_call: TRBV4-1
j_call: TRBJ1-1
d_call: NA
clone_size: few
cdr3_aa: CASSQGGRPEAFF
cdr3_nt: TGCGCCAGCAGCCAAGGTGGCAGGCCTGAAGCTTTCTTT

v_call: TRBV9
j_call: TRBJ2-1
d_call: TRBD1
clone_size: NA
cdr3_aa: CASSGTGINEQFF
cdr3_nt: TGTGCCAGCAGCGGGACAGGGATCAATGAGCAGTTCTTC

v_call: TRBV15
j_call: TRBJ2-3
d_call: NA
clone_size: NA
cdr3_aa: CATSRDLGYGDTDTQYF
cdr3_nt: TGTGCCACCAGCAGAGATCTGGGTTACGGCGACACAGATACGCAGTATTTT

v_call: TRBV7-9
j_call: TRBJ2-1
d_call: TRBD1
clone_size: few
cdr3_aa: CASSVGTGGVNEQFF
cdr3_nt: TGTGCCAGCAGCGTCGGGACAGGGGGTGTCAATGAGCAGTTCTTC

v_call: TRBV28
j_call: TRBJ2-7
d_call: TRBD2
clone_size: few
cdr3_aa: CASSFSWTSDYEQYF
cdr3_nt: TGTGCCAGCAGTTTCTCATGGACTAGTGACTACGAGCAGTACTTC

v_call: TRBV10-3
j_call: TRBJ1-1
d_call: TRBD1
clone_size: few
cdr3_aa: CAISETDRANTEAFF
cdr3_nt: TGTGCCATCAGTGAGACGGACAGGGCGAACACTGAAGCTTTCTTT

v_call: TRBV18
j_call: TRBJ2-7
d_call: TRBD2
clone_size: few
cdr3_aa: CASSPLSLAGGRGEQYF
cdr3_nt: TGTGCCAGCTCACCACTCTCTCTAGCGGGAGGACGGGGCGAGCAGTACTTC

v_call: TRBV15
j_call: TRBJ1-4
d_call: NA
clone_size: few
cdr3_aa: CATSTPGRSEKLFF
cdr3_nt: TGTGCCACCAGCACCCCAGGGAGGAGTGAAAAACTGTTTTTT

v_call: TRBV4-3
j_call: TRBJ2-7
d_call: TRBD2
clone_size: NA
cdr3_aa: CASSQAGLAGDKQYF
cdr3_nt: TGCGCCAGCAGCCAAGCGGGACTAGCGGGAGACAAGCAGTACTTC

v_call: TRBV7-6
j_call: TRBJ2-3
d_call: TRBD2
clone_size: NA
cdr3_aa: CASSTTAGAITDTQYF
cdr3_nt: TGTGCCAGCAGTACCACGGCGGGAGCTATCACAGATACGCAGTATTTT

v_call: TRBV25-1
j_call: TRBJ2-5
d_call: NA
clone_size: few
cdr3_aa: CASSEAGTPTQYF
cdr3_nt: TGTGCCAGCAGTGAAGCGGGTACACCGACCCAGTACTTC

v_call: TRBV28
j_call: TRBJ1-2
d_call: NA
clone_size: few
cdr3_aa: CASRNSRNYGYTF
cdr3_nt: TGTGCCAGCAGAAACAGCCGGAACTATGGCTACACCTTC

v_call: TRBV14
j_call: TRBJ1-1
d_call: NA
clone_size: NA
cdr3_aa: CASSPQTNTEAFF
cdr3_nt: TGTGCCAGCAGCCCACAGACGAACACTGAAGCTTTCTTT

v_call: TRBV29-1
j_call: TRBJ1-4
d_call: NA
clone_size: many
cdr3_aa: CSALLPGELFF
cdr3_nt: TGCAGCGCCCTTCTACCGGGAGAACTGTTTTTT

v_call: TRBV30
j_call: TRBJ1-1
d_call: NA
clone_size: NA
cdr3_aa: CAWSHREDTEAFF
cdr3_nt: TGTGCCTGGTCGCACAGGGAAGACACTGAAGCTTTCTTT

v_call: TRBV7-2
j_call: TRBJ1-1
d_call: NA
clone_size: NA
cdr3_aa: CASSEQGGNTEAFF
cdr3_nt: TGTGCCAGCAGTGAACAGGGCGGGAACACTGAAGCTTTCTTT

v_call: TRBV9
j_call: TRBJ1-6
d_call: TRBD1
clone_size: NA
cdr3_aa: CASSSGQGRSYNSPLHF
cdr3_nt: TGTGCCAGCAGCTCGGGACAGGGGAGGTCCTATAATTCACCCCTCCACTTT

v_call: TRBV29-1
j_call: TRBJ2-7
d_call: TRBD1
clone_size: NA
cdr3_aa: CSTPGQGFNEQYF
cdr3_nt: TGCAGCACTCCGGGACAGGGGTTTAACGAGCAGTACTTC

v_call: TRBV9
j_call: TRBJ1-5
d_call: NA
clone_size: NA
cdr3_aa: CASSVVAGDQPQHF
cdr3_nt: TGTGCCAGCAGCGTAGTTGCAGGGGATCAGCCCCAGCATTTT

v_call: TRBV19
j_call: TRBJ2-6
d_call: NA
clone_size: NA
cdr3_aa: CASSRPTGTGANVLTF
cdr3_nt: TGTGCCAGTAGTAGACCAACAGGGACTGGGGCCAACGTCCTGACTTTC

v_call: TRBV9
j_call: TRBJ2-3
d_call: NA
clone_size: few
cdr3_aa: CASSVLLGDTQYF
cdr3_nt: TGTGCCAGCAGCGTCCTGCTCGGAGATACGCAGTATTTT

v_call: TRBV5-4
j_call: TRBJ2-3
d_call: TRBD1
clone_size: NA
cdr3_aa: CASTTDRGTQYF
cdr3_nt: TGTGCCAGCACCACGGACAGGGGAACGCAGTATTTT

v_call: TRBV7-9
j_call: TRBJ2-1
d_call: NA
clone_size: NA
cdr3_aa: CASSLENKPYNEQFF
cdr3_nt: TGTGCCAGCAGCTTAGAGAATAAGCCCTACAATGAGCAGTTCTTC